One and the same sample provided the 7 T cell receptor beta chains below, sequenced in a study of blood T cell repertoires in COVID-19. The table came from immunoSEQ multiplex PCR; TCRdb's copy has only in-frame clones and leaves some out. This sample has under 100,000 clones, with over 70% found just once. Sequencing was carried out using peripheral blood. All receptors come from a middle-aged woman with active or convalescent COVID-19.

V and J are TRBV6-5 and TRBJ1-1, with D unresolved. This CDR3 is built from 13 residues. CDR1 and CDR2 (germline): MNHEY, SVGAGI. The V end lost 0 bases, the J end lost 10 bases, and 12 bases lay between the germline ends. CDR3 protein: CASSYSGLQTAFF. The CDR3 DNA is TGTGCCAGCAGTTACTCGGGCCTCCAGACAGCTTTCTTT.

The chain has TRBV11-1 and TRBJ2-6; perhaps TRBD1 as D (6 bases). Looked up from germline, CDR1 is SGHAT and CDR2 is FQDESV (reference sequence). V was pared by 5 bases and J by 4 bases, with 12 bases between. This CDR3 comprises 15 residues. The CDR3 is CASSPGQTGANVLTF. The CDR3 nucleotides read TGTGCCAGCAGCCCAGGACAGACGGGGGCCAACGTCCTGACTTTC.

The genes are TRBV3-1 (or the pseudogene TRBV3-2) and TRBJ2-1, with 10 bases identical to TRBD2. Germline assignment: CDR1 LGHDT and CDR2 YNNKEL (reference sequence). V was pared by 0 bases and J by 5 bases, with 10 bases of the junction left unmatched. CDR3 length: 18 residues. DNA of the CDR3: TGTGCCAGCAGCCAAGATCGGCTAGCGGGGGCCGACCACAATGAGCAGTTCTTC. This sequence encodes CASSQDRLAGADHNEQFF.

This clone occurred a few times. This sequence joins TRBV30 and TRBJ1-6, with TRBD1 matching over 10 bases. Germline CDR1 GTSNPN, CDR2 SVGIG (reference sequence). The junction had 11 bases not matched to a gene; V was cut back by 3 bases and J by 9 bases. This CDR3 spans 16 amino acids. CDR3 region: CAWRGTGVWVGSPLHF. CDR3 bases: TGTGCCTGGAGGGGGACAGGGGTATGGGTTGGTTCACCCCTCCACTTT. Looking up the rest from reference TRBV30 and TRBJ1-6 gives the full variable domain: SQTIHQWPATLVQPVGSPLSLECTVEGTSNPNLYWYRQAAGRGLQLLFYSVGIGQISSEVPQNLSASRPQDRQFILSSKKLLLSDSGFYLCAWRGTGVWVGSPLHFGNGTRLTVT.

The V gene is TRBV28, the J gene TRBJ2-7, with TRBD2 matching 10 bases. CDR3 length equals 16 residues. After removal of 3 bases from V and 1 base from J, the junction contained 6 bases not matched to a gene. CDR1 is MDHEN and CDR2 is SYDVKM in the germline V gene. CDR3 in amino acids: CASSFSAGGPSYEQYF. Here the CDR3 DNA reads TGTGCCAGCAGTTTTTCAGCGGGAGGGCCTTCCTACGAGCAGTACTTC. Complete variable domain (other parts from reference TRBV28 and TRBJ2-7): DVKVTQSSRYLVKRTGEKVFLECVQDMDHENMFWYRQDPGLGLRLIYFSYDVKMKEKGDIPEGYSVSREKKERFSLILESASTNQTSMYLCASSFSAGGPSYEQYFGPGTRLTVT.

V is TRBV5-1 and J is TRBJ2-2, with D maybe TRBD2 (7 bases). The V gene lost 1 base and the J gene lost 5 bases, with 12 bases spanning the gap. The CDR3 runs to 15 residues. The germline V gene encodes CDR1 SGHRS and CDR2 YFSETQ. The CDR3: CASSLFRGGTGELFF. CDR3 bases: TGCGCCAGCAGCTTGTTCAGGGGAGGGACCGGGGAGCTGTTTTTT.

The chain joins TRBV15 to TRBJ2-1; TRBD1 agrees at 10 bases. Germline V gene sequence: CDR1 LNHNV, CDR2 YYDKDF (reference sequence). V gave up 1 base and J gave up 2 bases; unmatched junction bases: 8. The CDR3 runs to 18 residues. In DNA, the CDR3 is TGTGCCACCAGCAGAGCGACAGGGGGCGCCGGGACCTACAATGAGCAGTTCTTC. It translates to CATSRATGGAGTYNEQFF.